This T cell receptor beta chain was retrieved from a study of vaccination effects on CD4 cells after COVID-19. Before sequencing took place, the ViraFEST assay used viral peptide pools to expand antigen-specific CD4+ T cells. Subsequent to roughly 9 days of culture, CD4+ T cells were isolated. Either the mRNA-1273 or the BNT162b2 vaccine was given to participants as two doses. On this clone: No antigen is known for it.

This CDR3 region has 15 residues. Germline CDR1 MGHRA, CDR2 YSYEKL. The junction had 10 bases not matched to a gene; V was cut back by 4 bases and J by 10 bases. The method was immunoSEQ multiplex PCR; TCRdb's version includes in-frame clones alone and lacks a portion of them. Counted here are over 50,000 clones, around four fifths occurring once; the ten biggest clones make up 1% to 1.5%. This chain connects TRBV4-1 to TRBJ2-1; TRBD2 matches 10 bases. This receptor was taken from a human donor who received a COVID-19 vaccine. The source material was CD4+ T cells from PBMCs cultured with HCoV-229E spike peptides, sampled after COVID-19 vaccination. The CDR3 coding sequence is TGCGCCAGCAGCCCAGGGAGCGGGGGGGCCCGGGAGCAGTTCTTC. This sequence encodes CASSPGSGGAREQFF.